The 24 T cell receptor beta chains given below trace back to one sample, sequenced in a study of blood T cell repertoires in COVID-19. The method was immunoSEQ multiplex PCR; TCRdb's version includes in-frame clones alone and lacks a portion of them. The table includes roughly 280,000 clones, roughly 91% detected once. Input material: PBMCs or T cells enriched from blood (not recorded which). Every receptor here comes from an older woman who had recovered from COVID-19.

This sequence joins TRBV30 and TRBJ1-2, with D hard to call. The germline V gene has CDR1 GTSNPN and CDR2 SVGIG (reference sequence). Trimming stripped 0 bases from V and 6 bases from J, with 11 bases between. The CDR3 length is 13 residues. The CDR3 DNA follows: TGTGCCTGGAGTGTAGGAGGGCTCGATGGCTACACCTTC. Translated, it gives CAWSVGGLDGYTF.

This chain links TRBV19 with TRBJ1-2, with TRBD1 as a possible D gene (6 bases). Germline V gene sequence: CDR1 LNHDA, CDR2 SQIVND (reference sequence). V gave up 3 bases and J gave up 6 bases, with 14 bases separating them. CDR3 size: 14 residues. The CDR3 sequence is CASSMNAGADGYTF. The CDR3 nucleotides read TGTGCCAGTAGTATGAATGCGGGGGCGGATGGCTACACCTTC.

The chain carries TRBV30 and TRBJ2-2; D is perhaps TRBD1 (5 bases). CDR1 and CDR2 (germline): GTSNPN, SVGIG (reference sequence). V was cut by 2 bases and J by 5 bases, with 15 bases left in between. The CDR3 loop spans 15 amino acids. In DNA, the CDR3 is TGTGCCTGGAGTAGGGGATCCTCATCGACCGGGGAGCTGTTTTTT. This encodes CAWSRGSSSTGELFF.

This chain joins TRBV4-1 and TRBJ2-5; D is possibly TRBD2 (5 bases). Per germline, CDR1 MGHRA and CDR2 YSYEKL. V was pared by 5 bases and J by 10 bases, with 11 bases between. This CDR3 spans 11 amino acids. The CDR3: CASSNWAGQYF. Written as DNA, the CDR3 is TGCGCCAGCAGCAATTGGGCGGGCCAGTACTTC.

The chain carries TRBV9 and TRBJ1-3; no firm D call. Trimming stripped 4 bases from V and 4 bases from J, with 15 bases between. Germline values: CDR1 SGDLS, CDR2 YYNGEE. This CDR3 has 15 residues. CDR3 in amino acids: CASSPRYPAGNTIYF. The CDR3 DNA reads TGTGCCAGCAGCCCGCGATACCCCGCAGGAAACACCATATATTTT.

This clone was recorded once. The CDR3 DNA reads TGTGCCAGCAGCCCACGACTAGCGAATTACGAGCAGTACTTC. This translates into CASSPRLANYEQYF. The chain carries TRBV11-1 and TRBJ2-7, with TRBD2 matching over 8 bases. CDR1 is SGHAT, CDR2 FQDESV, per germline (reference sequence). This CDR3 contains 14 residues. The V and J ends lost 5 bases and 4 bases, in that order; junction bases with no gene match: 7.

This chain uses TRBV19 with TRBJ1-1; 7 bases fit TRBD1. Germline V gives CDR1 LNHDA, CDR2 SQIVND (reference sequence). This CDR3 is 17 amino acids long. After removal of 6 bases from V and 1 base from J, the junction contained 14 bases not matched to a gene. Here the CDR3 DNA reads TGTGCCAGTAGAATACAGGGGTATTTCAGCCCGAACACTGAAGCTTTCTTT. This translates into CASRIQGYFSPNTEAFF.

This chain connects TRBV28 to TRBJ2-1; 10 bases fit TRBD2. J gave up 6 bases and V 5 bases, and 13 bases lay outside the gene matches. CDR1 is MDHEN, CDR2 SYDVKM, per germline. This CDR3 has 17 amino acids. In DNA form, the CDR3 reads TGTGCCAGCAGTCTACTAGCGGGAAGAGCTCGGGGCAATGAGCAGTTCTTC. It encodes CASSLLAGRARGNEQFF.

This clone was recorded a few times. The chain recombines TRBV9 with TRBJ1-5; a weak D match, TRBD1 (5 bases). Per germline, CDR1 SGDLS and CDR2 YYNGEE. The CDR3 has 15 amino acids. Trimming stripped 4 bases from V and 7 bases from J, with 18 bases between. In nucleotides, the CDR3 is TGTGCCAGCAGCCCGCGGGGCAACTTTGCGCAGCCCCAGCATTTT. Translating it yields CASSPRGNFAQPQHF.

This chain links TRBV28 with TRBJ2-2; D possibly corresponds to TRBD1 (6 bases). This CDR3 spans 16 amino acids. Trimming removed 3 bases at V and 3 bases at J, with 14 bases between. Germline values: CDR1 MDHEN, CDR2 SYDVKM. The CDR3 loop is CASSFFGTSDTGELFF. CDR3 bases: TGTGCCAGCAGTTTTTTCGGGACATCGGACACCGGGGAGCTGTTTTTT.

V gene TRBV6-5 combines with J gene TRBJ1-5, with TRBD1 as a possible D gene (5 bases). The V end was cut by 5 bases, the J end by 2 bases, with 13 bases between. The CDR3 runs to 15 residues. Germline CDR1 MNHEY, CDR2 SVGAGI. The CDR3 nucleotides are TGTGCCAGCAGTACCAACAGGCCTGGCAATCAGCCCCAGCATTTT. Translated: CASSTNRPGNQPQHF.

The chain joins TRBV6-1 to TRBJ2-1, with 7 bases lining up with TRBD2. Per the germline V gene, CDR1 is MNHNS and CDR2 is SASEGT. The CDR3 totals 16 residues. Losses at the gene ends were 1 base for V and 2 bases for J; bases not matched to a gene: 5. The CDR3 DNA is TGTGCCAGCAGTGAAGACGGGGGAGGGACCTACAATGAGCAGTTCTTC. It is translated as CASSEDGGGTYNEQFF.

The chain links TRBV6-5 to TRBJ1-1, with 7 positions matching TRBD1. The trim removed 6 bases at V and 2 bases at J, leaving 6 bases unmatched. Germline values: CDR1 MNHEY, CDR2 SVGAGI. CDR3 size: 14 residues. The DNA for the CDR3 is TGTGCCAGCAGGAGGACAGGTTATAACACTGAAGCTTTCTTT. Protein product: CASRRTGYNTEAFF.

The chain combines TRBV5-4 with TRBJ1-1, with 8 bases identical to TRBD1. Germline V gene data show CDR1 as SGHNT and CDR2 as YYREEE (reference sequence). Trimming at V came to 4 bases and at J to 6 bases, leaving 8 bases not matched to a gene. The CDR3 consists of 14 residues. CDR3 in amino acids: CASSGEDRAAEAFF. The DNA of the CDR3 is TGTGCCAGCAGCGGGGAGGACAGGGCGGCTGAAGCTTTCTTT.

This clone has more than one count but fewer than ten. The chain uses TRBV21-1 and TRBJ2-7; TRBD1, the table's D call, was not compared with the DNA. TRBV21-1 is flagged as a pseudogene. CDR3 length: 15 residues. The CDR3 loop reads CASSLSQSYSYEQYF. The CDR3 DNA reads TGTGCCAGCAGCTTAAGTCAGTCGTACTCCTACGAGCAGTACTTC.

The J gene is TRBJ1-1, the V gene TRBV27; TRBD1 agrees at 7 bases. V trimming: 8 bases; J trimming: 7 bases; junction bases outside the gene matches: 16. The CDR3 covers 15 residues. Germline V gene sequence: CDR1 MNHEY, CDR2 SMNVEV (reference sequence). The CDR3 DNA sequence: TGTGCCAGCTTACTAGCGGTCCAGGGGGGGGATGAAGCTTTCTTT. This sequence encodes CASLLAVQGGDEAFF.

The chain recombines TRBV7-3 with TRBJ2-7; tentative D call: TRBD2 (6 bases). The CDR3 length is 15 residues. Germline V lookup: CDR1 SGHTA, CDR2 FQGTGA. V lost 5 bases and J lost 4, with 18 bases in between. DNA of the CDR3: TGTGCCAGCAGCCTGTCGAAAGGAGGGCCATACGAGCAGTACTTC. Encoded protein: CASSLSKGGPYEQYF. Full variable domain (remainder filled in from reference TRBV7-3 and TRBJ2-7): GAGVSQTPSNKVTEKGKYVELRCDPISGHTALYWYRQSLGQGPEFLIYFQGTGAADDSGLPNDRFFAVRPEGSVSTLKIQRTERGDSAVYLCASSLSKGGPYEQYFGPGTRLTVT.

This clone appeared a few times. This chain uses TRBV6-5 with TRBJ1-5; 9 bases are a match to TRBD1. Germline CDR1 reads MNHEY; CDR2 reads SVGAGI. This CDR3 has 15 amino acids. V shed 6 bases, J shed 5 bases, and the junction held 8 bases outside the gene matches. In DNA form, the CDR3 reads TGTGCCAGCAGACCCGGGACAGGGAGAGATCAGCCCCAGCATTTT. Amino acids: CASRPGTGRDQPQHF.

The chain links TRBV5-1 to TRBJ2-5, with TRBD2 matching 12 bases. Germline V CDR1 and CDR2: SGHRS, YFSETQ. V was pared by 4 bases and J by 4 bases, with 8 bases of the junction left unmatched. This CDR3 has 16 amino acids. CDR3 DNA sequence: TGCGCCAGCAGCCCTCTGACTAGCGGGAGAAGAGAGACCCAGTACTTC. Amino acids: CASSPLTSGRRETQYF.

This chain joins TRBV7-2 and TRBJ2-7, with D maybe TRBD1 (5 bases). CDR3 length: 14 amino acids. Germline V CDR1 and CDR2: SGHTA, FQGNSA. V lost 1 base, J lost 2 bases, and 9 bases lay in between. The CDR3 DNA follows: TGTGCCAGCAGCTTAGGACAGAAACCCTACGAGCAGTACTTC. It translates to CASSLGQKPYEQYF.

The genes are TRBV20-1 and TRBJ1-1; no clear D. CDR1 and CDR2 (germline): DFQATT, SNEGSKA (reference sequence). There are 11 residues in the CDR3. CDR3 coding DNA: TGCATGGGAGGCCTGAACACTGAAGCTTTCTTT. Translating it yields CMGGLNTEAFF.

The chain links TRBV30 to TRBJ2-5, with D possibly TRBD2 on 5 matching bases. Germline values: CDR1 GTSNPN, CDR2 SVGIG (reference sequence). The CDR3 covers 15 residues. Trimming removed 4 bases at V and 5 bases at J, with 20 bases between. CDR3 amino acids: CAWTPVIGGGETQYF. As DNA, the CDR3 is TGTGCCTGGACGCCGGTTATAGGAGGCGGGGAGACCCAGTACTTC.

This chain joins TRBV6-5 and TRBJ1-2; TRBD1 aligns across 9 bases. V shed 9 bases and J 5 bases; nucleotides not matched to a gene: 4. This CDR3 comprises 12 residues. Germline CDR1 MNHEY, CDR2 SVGAGI. In DNA, the CDR3 is TGTGCCAGTTCGACAGGGGGTTATGGCTACACCTTC. This codes for CASSTGGYGYTF.

This clone was seen only a few times. V gene TRBV15 combines with J gene TRBJ2-7; 9 bases are a match to TRBD2. The CDR3 consists of 15 residues. The V segment lost 0 bases and the J segment 6 bases; nucleotides outside the gene matches: 6. Germline V gene data show CDR1 as LNHNV and CDR2 as YYDKDF (reference sequence). DNA for the CDR3: TGTGCCACCAGCAGAGATATGGCTAGCGGGGCCGAGCAGTACTTC. It translates to CATSRDMASGAEQYF.